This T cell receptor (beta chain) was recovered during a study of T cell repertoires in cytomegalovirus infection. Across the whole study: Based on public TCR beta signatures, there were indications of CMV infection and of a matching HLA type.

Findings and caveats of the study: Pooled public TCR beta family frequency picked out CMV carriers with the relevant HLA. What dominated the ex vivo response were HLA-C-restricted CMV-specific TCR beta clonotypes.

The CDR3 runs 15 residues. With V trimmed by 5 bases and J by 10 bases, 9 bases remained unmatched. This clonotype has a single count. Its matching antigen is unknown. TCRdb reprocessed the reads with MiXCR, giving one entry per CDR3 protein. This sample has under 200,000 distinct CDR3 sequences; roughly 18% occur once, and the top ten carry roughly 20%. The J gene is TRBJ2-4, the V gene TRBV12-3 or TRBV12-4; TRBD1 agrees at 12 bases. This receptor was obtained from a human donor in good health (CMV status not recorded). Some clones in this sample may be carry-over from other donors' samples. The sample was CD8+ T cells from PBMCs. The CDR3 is CASSGGQGALQIQYF. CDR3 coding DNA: TGTGCCAGCAGTGGGGGACAGGGGGCGCTTCAAATTCAGTACTTC.